This passage covers 9 T cell receptor beta chains from one sample sequenced in a study of blood T cell repertoires in COVID-19. TCRdb's table, derived via immunoSEQ multiplex PCR, lists solely in-frame clones and lacks some. The repertoire holds about 50,000 clones, with roughly 83% as singletons. Material: peripheral blood. These receptors all stem from a woman aged 55-69 years with acute or convalescent COVID-19.

The J gene is TRBJ1-2, the V gene TRBV9, with TRBD1 as a possible D gene (5 bases). The length of the CDR3 is 11 residues. V lost 3 bases and J 6 bases, leaving 6 bases between the germline ends. CDR1 and CDR2 (germline): SGDLS, YYNGEE. The CDR3, as DNA: TGTGCCAGCAGCGCCAGGGATGGCTACACCTTC. Its protein is CASSARDGYTF.

The rearrangement uses TRBV29-1 and TRBJ1-1, with a tentative D call TRBD1 (6 bases). V lost 8 bases and J 0 bases, leaving 13 bases between the germline ends. The CDR3 has 13 residues. Germline values: CDR1 SQVTM, CDR2 ANQGSEA. The CDR3 nucleotides read TGCAGCCTAAAGACAGGATTGAACACTGAAGCTTTCTTT. Translated, it gives CSLKTGLNTEAFF.

The CDR3 nucleotides are TGTGCCAGCAGCCCCCGGACAGATATGAACACTGAAGCTTTCTTT. Amino acids: CASSPRTDMNTEAFF. This sequence joins TRBV21-1 and TRBJ1-1; TRBD1 is the table's D call, not checked against the DNA. TRBV21-1 is a known pseudogene. This CDR3 is 15 amino acids long.

V and J are TRBV19 and TRBJ1-1; D gene unclear. The germline V gene encodes CDR1 LNHDA and CDR2 SQIVND (reference sequence). V was pared by 9 bases and J by 1 base, with 12 bases between. The CDR3 consists of 13 residues. CDR3 bases: TGTGCCAGCACCTCTTACAGGAACACTGAAGCTTTCTTT. It encodes CASTSYRNTEAFF.

The chain uses TRBV9 and TRBJ2-1, with D perhaps TRBD1 (6 bases). Trimming stripped 2 bases from V and 2 bases from J, with 11 bases between. Germline V CDR1 and CDR2: SGDLS, YYNGEE. This CDR3 region has 15 residues. DNA for the CDR3: TGTGCCAGCAGCGTTTTTCAGGGGACCTACAATGAGCAGTTCTTC. As protein: CASSVFQGTYNEQFF.

The chain has TRBV27 and TRBJ2-7; D may be TRBD1 (6 bases). Per the germline V gene, CDR1 is MNHEY and CDR2 is SMNVEV (reference sequence). Trimming pared 2 bases from V and 4 bases from J, leaving 9 bases between. CDR3 length equals 13 residues. The CDR3 loop reads CASSLTGSYEQYF. CDR3 bases: TGTGCCAGCAGTTTAACAGGGAGTTACGAGCAGTACTTC.

The genes are TRBV6-1 and TRBJ1-4; D unresolved. V lost 2 bases and J lost 7, with 20 bases in between. The germline gives CDR1 MNHNS, CDR2 SASEGT. CDR3 length: 17 amino acids. The CDR3 nucleotides are TGTGCCAGCAGTGAAAATTTTTCGGGAATCGGGAGTGAAAAACTGTTTTTT. Translated: CASSENFSGIGSEKLFF.

The chain joins TRBV3-1 (or the pseudogene TRBV3-2) to TRBJ1-1; 7 positions match TRBD1. Looked up from germline, CDR1 is LGHDT and CDR2 is YNNKEL (reference sequence). V lost 4 bases and J lost 3; bases outside the gene matches: 2. CDR3 length equals 13 residues. The CDR3 loop is CASSRQGYTEAFF. The CDR3 nucleotides read TGTGCCAGCAGCCGACAGGGATACACTGAAGCTTTCTTT.

V is TRBV9 and J is TRBJ2-1, with 12 bases aligning to TRBD2. Germline CDR1 reads SGDLS; CDR2 reads YYNGEE. V lost 2 bases to trimming and J lost 4 bases; unmatched junction nucleotides: 1. The CDR3 is made up of 15 amino acids. CDR3 region: CASSVTSGGYNEQFF. CDR3 nucleotide sequence: TGTGCCAGCAGCGTGACTAGCGGGGGATACAATGAGCAGTTCTTC. Looking up the rest from reference TRBV9 and TRBJ2-1 gives the full variable domain: DSGVTQTPKHLITATGQRVTLRCSPRSGDLSVYWYQQSLDQGLQFLIQYYNGEERAKGNILERFSAQQFPDLHSELNLSSLELGDSALYFCASSVTSGGYNEQFFGPGTRLTVL.